These 5 T cell receptor beta chains share one sample of origin, sequenced in a study of blood T cell repertoires in COVID-19. The table came from immunoSEQ multiplex PCR; TCRdb's copy has only in-frame clones and leaves some out. The profile covers about 390,000 clones, with around 87% appearing a single time and roughly 10% taken by the ten largest. The sample taken for sequencing was PBMCs or T cells enriched from blood (not recorded which). These receptors were taken from a woman in her forties or fifties who had recovered from COVID-19.

There are a few counts of this clone. The J gene is TRBJ2-7, the V gene TRBV20-1; 8 bases match TRBD2. The CDR3 sequence is 13 residues long. J lost 4 bases, V lost 3 bases, and 5 bases had no gene match. Germline V CDR1 and CDR2: DFQATT, SNEGSKA (reference sequence). The CDR3 region is CSASHAGGYEQYF. In nucleotides, the CDR3 is TGCAGTGCTAGTCACGCGGGGGGTTACGAGCAGTACTTC.

The table lists this clone with a few counts. The chain links TRBV4-1 to TRBJ1-4; D is undetermined. From germline, CDR1 is MGHRA and CDR2 YSYEKL. The CDR3 covers 14 residues. Trimming cost V 1 base and J 5 bases, with 8 bases left between them. This CDR3 is CASSQARVNEKLFF. CDR3 nucleotide sequence: TGCGCCAGCAGCCAAGCCCGGGTAAATGAAAAACTGTTTTTT.

The chain combines TRBV15 with TRBJ1-3; 8 bases are shared with TRBD1. The CDR3 is 14 residues long. Germline values: CDR1 LNHNV, CDR2 YYDKDF (reference sequence). V lost 9 bases, J lost 8 bases, and 12 bases stayed unmatched. This chain's CDR3 is CATGPGQGRDTIYF. The CDR3 nucleotides read TGTGCCACTGGCCCCGGACAGGGTAGGGACACCATATATTTT.

The chain combines TRBV2 with TRBJ2-5; D is uncertain. V lost 8 bases to trimming and J lost 2 bases, with 12 bases between them. The CDR3 extends over 13 amino acids. The V gene's germline CDR1 is SNHLY and CDR2 FYNNEI. DNA for the CDR3: TGTGCCAGCTCAAGATCCGGGCAAGAGACCCAGTACTTC. This sequence encodes CASSRSGQETQYF.

The chain links TRBV19 to TRBJ2-3, with D possibly being TRBD1 (6 bases). Germline V gene lookup returns CDR1 LNHDA and CDR2 SQIVND (reference sequence). The CDR3 runs to 14 residues. V was pared by 4 bases and J by 7 bases, with 15 bases between. This CDR3 reads CASSSPQGSYTQYF. CDR3 sequence (DNA): TGTGCCAGTAGTAGCCCCCAGGGGTCATATACGCAGTATTTT.